A selection of T cell receptor beta chains follows, all from one sample in a study of shared clonotypes between healthy human individuals. Profiling relied on immunoSEQ multiplex PCR, and the TCRdb table lists in-frame clones only, not all of them. The table has more than 600,000 clones, 92% seen once; the top ten hold roughly 24%. The sample comprised naive CD8+ T cells sorted from blood. These receptors all come from a man aged 30-40 years in good health. CDR3s leave out the opening cysteine and the closing phenylalanine or tryptophan.

>TRBV29-1
SVLLAGVDYEQY
>TRBV25-1
ASAFSAGNTGELF
>TRBV7-2
ASSLEWAEGNTIY
>TRBV6-6
ASSPGPSFTDTQY
>TRBV5-1
ASSSEGDRGPYGYT
>TRBV27
ASTWGANTGELF
>TRBV5-6
ASSQGDQWEQY
>TRBV9
ASSPRGEVTDTQY
>TRBV18
ASSPPGHEQY
>TRBV7-9
ASSSITGGSYINEAF
>TRBV15
ATSLIIAGGEETQY
>TRBV5-1
ASSPTGPYNNEQF
>TRBV15
ATSKGPGQGAYEQY
>TRBV27
ASSLGVFGSYEQY
>TRBV5-6
ASGSRHLETQY
>TRBV2
ASLRTGSYEQY
>TRBV28
ASSLGRGRLETQY